The rows below give T cell receptor beta chains drawn from one sample of a study of post-analysis software for immune sequencing data. TCRdb re-called the PCR reads with MiXCR, one entry per CDR3 protein. The sample has approximately 770,000 distinct CDR3 sequences; about 45% are singletons. The sample consisted of blood. These receptors were taken from a girl aged 5-17 years with multiple sclerosis. Each CDR3 is given without its conserved first and last residue.

v_call cdr3_aa
TRBV6-6 ASSYRDTQETQY
TRBV30 AWDFEADTQY
TRBV2 ASGGDRDPYGYT
TRBV12-3/TRBV12-4 ASNHGENYGYT
TRBV29-1 SVEEMGQETQY
TRBV9 ASSVAGTEYNEQF
TRBV5-5 ASSLGTLRETQY
TRBV3-1 ASSQDVSDTDTQY
TRBV29-1 SGEGTDSETQY
TRBV15 ATSRDLTGGQPQH
TRBV27 ASSFRPVSGPQETQY
TRBV3-1 ASSQDQLAGYNEQF
TRBV6-6 ASSPYIHSSDTEAF
TRBV20-1 SARDRSGLWTEAF
TRBV12-3/TRBV12-4 ASSYSPSGETQY
TRBV9 ASSVFAGSSYEQY
TRBV2 ASWAGNGYT
TRBV27 ASSLSGTGHYGYT
TRBV20-1 SATGHPSSYNEQF
TRBV20-1 SARSRGYTDTQY
TRBV7-6 ASSSGLAGESEQY
TRBV4-2 ASSQSGDAREDTQY
TRBV25-1 ASSEYGGGTYNEQF
TRBV5-1 ASSKTQGEIYGYT
TRBV10-3 AISDSRSGQRDYGYT
TRBV7-2 ASTSGGSTDTQY
TRBV11-2 ASSLKFGGNTEAF
TRBV7-2 ASSTIPVNGRAKNIQY
TRBV28 ASRAPLMGGIQPQH
TRBV7-7 ASSLRESPYNEQF
TRBV9 ASSVAASPDTGELF
TRBV2 ASKGRVYEQY
TRBV9 ASSVAGGRPEAF
TRBV10-3 AISGQAGGTGELF
TRBV24-1 ATMDTTYEQY
TRBV15 ATSRAQEETQY
TRBV7-2 ASSLVGSINSYEQY
TRBV7-2 ASSFQGSQETQY
TRBV3-1 ASSQGGLVEETQY
TRBV20-1 SASHEQY